This T cell receptor beta chain was sequenced in a study of cytomegalovirus exposure and HLA in healthy donors. In the study overall: The roughly 120 million unique TCR beta sequences, from roughly 180 million T cells, were found by an earlier analysis.

Germline CDR1 is MNHEY and CDR2 is SMNVEV (reference sequence). J was trimmed by 1 base and V by 7 bases; bases with no gene match: 11. The CDR3 is made up of 16 amino acids. PCR employed 60 Vbeta and 13 Jbeta primers. Method: immunoSEQ multiplex PCR; TCRdb's copy keeps in-frame clones and lacks some. The table lists approximately 100,000 clones, about 77% of them singletons, with about 4.5% in the top ten. Sequencing was performed on PBMCs. This clonotype was sampled from a woman between 18 and 29 years old in good health and CMV-seropositive. The chain links TRBV27 to TRBJ2-7; 9 positions match TRBD2. CDR3 residues: CASKVGSGSMSYEQYF. The CDR3 bases are TGTGCCAGCAAAGTAGGTAGCGGGAGTATGTCCTACGAGCAGTACTTC.